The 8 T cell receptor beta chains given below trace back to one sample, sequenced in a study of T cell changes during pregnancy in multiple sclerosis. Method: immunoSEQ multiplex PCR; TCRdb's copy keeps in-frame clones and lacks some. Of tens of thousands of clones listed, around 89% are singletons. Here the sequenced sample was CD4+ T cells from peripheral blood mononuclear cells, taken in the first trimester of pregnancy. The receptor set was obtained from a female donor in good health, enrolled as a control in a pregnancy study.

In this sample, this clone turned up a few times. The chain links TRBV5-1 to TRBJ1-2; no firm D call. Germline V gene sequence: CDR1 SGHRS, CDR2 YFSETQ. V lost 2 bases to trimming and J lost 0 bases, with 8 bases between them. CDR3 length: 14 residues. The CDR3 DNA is TGCGCCAGCAGCTTACAGCCTTCTAACTATGGCTACACCTTC. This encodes CASSLQPSNYGYTF.

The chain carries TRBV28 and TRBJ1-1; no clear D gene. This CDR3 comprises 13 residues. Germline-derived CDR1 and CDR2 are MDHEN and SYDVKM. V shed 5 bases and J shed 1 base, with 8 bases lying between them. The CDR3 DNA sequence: TGTGCCAGCAGTCCATACAGGAACACTGAAGCTTTCTTT. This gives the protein CASSPYRNTEAFF.

CDR3 sequence: CASSAPGTATGELFF. The CDR3 DNA reads as TGTGCCAGCAGTGCCCCCGGGACAGCCACCGGGGAGCTGTTTTTT. The gene calls are TRBV27 and TRBJ2-2, with 7 positions matching TRBD1. The germline CDR1 and CDR2 sequences are MNHEY and SMNVEV (reference sequence). J lost 4 bases, V lost 5 bases, and 7 bases had no gene match. The CDR3 runs to 15 residues.

CDR3: CASSLDRSSYGYTF. CDR3 nucleotide sequence: TGTGCCAGCAGCTTAGACCGGTCCTCATATGGCTACACCTTC. The genes are TRBV7-2 and TRBJ1-2; D call uncertain. Trimming removed 1 base from V and 5 bases from J, with 11 bases in between. The CDR3 is made up of 14 amino acids. Germline CDR1 reads SGHTA; CDR2 reads FQGNSA.

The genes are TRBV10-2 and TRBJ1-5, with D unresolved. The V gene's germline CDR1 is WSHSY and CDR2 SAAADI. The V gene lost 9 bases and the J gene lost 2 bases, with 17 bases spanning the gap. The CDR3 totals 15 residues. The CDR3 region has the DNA TGCGCCAGTCCCAAGGAGGGAAGAGGCAATCAGCCCCAGCATTTT. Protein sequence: CASPKEGRGNQPQHF.

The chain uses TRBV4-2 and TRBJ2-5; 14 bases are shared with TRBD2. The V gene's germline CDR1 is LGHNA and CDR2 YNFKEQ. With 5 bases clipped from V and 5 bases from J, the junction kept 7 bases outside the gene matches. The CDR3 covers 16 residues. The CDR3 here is CASSVGTSGGGETQYF. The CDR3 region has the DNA TGTGCCAGCAGCGTCGGGACTAGCGGGGGTGGGGAGACCCAGTACTTC.

CDR3 amino acids: CASSLEERGRAFF. The CDR3 DNA reads as TGTGCCAGCAGCTTAGAAGAACGCGGTCGGGCTTTCTTT. J is TRBJ1-1 and V is TRBV7-9; no definite D call. Germline-derived CDR1 and CDR2 are SEHNR and FQNEAQ (reference sequence). The CDR3 is made up of 13 amino acids. The V and J ends lost 1 base and 11 bases respectively, with 14 bases between them.

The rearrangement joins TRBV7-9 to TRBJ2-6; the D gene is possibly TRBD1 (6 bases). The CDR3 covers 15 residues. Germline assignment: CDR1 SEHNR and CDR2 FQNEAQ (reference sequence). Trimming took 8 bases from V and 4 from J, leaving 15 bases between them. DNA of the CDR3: TGTGCCAGCTTACCCCAGGGGATGGGGGCCAACGTCCTGACTTTC. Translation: CASLPQGMGANVLTF.